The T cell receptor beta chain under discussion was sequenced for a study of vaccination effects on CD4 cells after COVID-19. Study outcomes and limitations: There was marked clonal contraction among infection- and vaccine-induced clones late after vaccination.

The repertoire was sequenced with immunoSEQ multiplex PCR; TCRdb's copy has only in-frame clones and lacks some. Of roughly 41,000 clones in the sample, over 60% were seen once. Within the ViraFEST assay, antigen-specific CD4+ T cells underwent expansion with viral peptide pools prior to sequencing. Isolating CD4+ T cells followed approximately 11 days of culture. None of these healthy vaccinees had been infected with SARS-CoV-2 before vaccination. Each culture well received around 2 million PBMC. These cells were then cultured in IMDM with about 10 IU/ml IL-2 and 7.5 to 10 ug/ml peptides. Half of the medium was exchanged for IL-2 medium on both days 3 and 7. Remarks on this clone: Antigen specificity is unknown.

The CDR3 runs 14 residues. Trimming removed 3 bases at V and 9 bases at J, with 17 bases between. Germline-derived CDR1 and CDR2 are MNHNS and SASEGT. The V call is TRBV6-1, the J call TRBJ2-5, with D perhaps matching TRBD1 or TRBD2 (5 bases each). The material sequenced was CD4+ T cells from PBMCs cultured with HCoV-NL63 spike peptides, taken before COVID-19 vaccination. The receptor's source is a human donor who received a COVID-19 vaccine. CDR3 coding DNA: TGTGCCAGCAGTGATTACTTTGGGCAGGGAGCCCAGTACTTC. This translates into CASSDYFGQGAQYF.